The 23 T cell receptor beta chains in this list originate from one sample, sequenced in a study of T cells in Graves' hyperthyroidism and ophthalmopathy (dated by TCRdb to between 2018 and 2020). Library preparation used multiplex PCR. Sequencing was carried out with an Illumina HiSeq 2000. The TCR beta CDR3 regions were amplified from RNA transcripts. For the first round of RT-PCR on the TCR CDR3, the HTBI primer set was used together with the Qiagen OneStep RT-PCR kit. In-frame beta chains were kept once TCRdb had trimmed the public reads at Q25 with fastp and called clones with MiXCR. Rows with one shared CDR3 protein collapse into an entry with the most common genes and DNA. In this sample the table shows hundreds of thousands of distinct CDR3 sequences, over 10% of which occur a single time. The top ten clones comprise 9% to 9.5% of the sample. Specimen: blood. The receptors stem from a woman under 30 with Graves' hyperthyroidism.

This clonotype was seen ten or more times. The V call is TRBV15, the J call TRBJ2-1; 8 positions agree with TRBD2. V shed 5 bases and J 6 bases; nucleotides not matched to a gene: 12. Per the germline V gene, CDR1 is LNHNV and CDR2 is YYDKDF (reference sequence). CDR3 length equals 16 residues. The DNA of the CDR3 is TGTGCCACCAGCGGGAAAAGCGGGGGCGGGGGCAATGAGCAGTTCTTC. Amino acids: CATSGKSGGGGNEQFF.

This clonotype was recorded many times. V gene TRBV2 combines with J gene TRBJ2-5; 8 bases are a match to TRBD2. The ends lost 3 bases at V and 4 bases at J; junction bases unmatched: 4. The CDR3 runs to 14 residues. Germline V gives CDR1 SNHLY, CDR2 FYNNEI. This chain's CDR3 is CASSDGLAPETQYF. CDR3 sequence (DNA): TGTGCCAGCAGTGATGGACTAGCCCCAGAGACCCAGTACTTC.

There are many counts of this clonotype. J is TRBJ2-7 and V is TRBV20-1; D is perhaps TRBD1 or TRBD2 (6 bases each). The germline V and J ends were trimmed by 5 bases and 7 bases, with 15 bases remaining between them. CDR3 length: 12 amino acids. In germline, CDR1 is DFQATT, CDR2 SNEGSKA (reference sequence). DNA of the CDR3: TGCAGTGCTGGGGGGCCTTCCCTGGAGCAGTACTTC. It translates to CSAGGPSLEQYF.

This clonotype was recorded at least ten times. This chain uses TRBV29-1 with TRBJ1-1; D is unresolved. V lost 0 bases to trimming and J lost 4 bases, with 12 bases between them. CDR1 is SQVTM, CDR2 ANQGSEA, per germline. This CDR3 is 14 amino acids long. The CDR3 is CSVEDGHKGTEAFF. CDR3 bases: TGCAGCGTTGAAGATGGGCACAAAGGCACTGAAGCTTTCTTT.

This clonotype was found a few times. The gene calls are TRBV20-1 and TRBJ2-7; TRBD2 aligns across 11 bases. The CDR3 spans 15 residues. CDR1 and CDR2 (germline): DFQATT, SNEGSKA (reference sequence). The V and J ends lost 2 bases and 2 bases, in that order; junction bases with no gene match: 5. This chain's CDR3 is CSARKTSGSPYEQYF. In DNA form, the CDR3 reads TGCAGTGCTAGAAAAACTAGCGGGAGCCCCTACGAGCAGTACTTC.

In its sample, this clonotype was seen many times. The rearrangement uses TRBV28 and TRBJ2-1, with TRBD1 identical over 9 bases. Germline V gene data show CDR1 as MDHEN and CDR2 as SYDVKM. The CDR3 is made up of 16 amino acids. After removal of 7 bases from V and 6 bases from J, the junction contained 13 bases not matched to a gene. The CDR3 region has the DNA TGTGCCAGCAACTTACCCGGGACAGGGTTAGGCAATGAGCAGTTCTTC. Translating gives CASNLPGTGLGNEQFF.

The table lists this clonotype with a few counts. V and J are TRBV3-1 and TRBJ1-6; TRBD1 agrees at 10 bases. Losses at the gene ends were 4 bases for V and 11 bases for J; bases not matched to a gene: 14. Germline CDR1 and CDR2: LGHDT and YNNKEL (reference sequence). The CDR3 sequence is 17 residues long. The CDR3 DNA sequence: TGTGCCAGCAGCCGCCGAATTGCTGAGGGACAGGGGACACCCCTCCACTTT. Its protein is CASSRRIAEGQGTPLHF.

The V and J genes are TRBV13 and TRBJ2-3; perhaps TRBD1 as D (5 bases). Trimming took off 6 bases at V and 2 bases at J, with 12 bases between the two ends. Germline CDR1 reads PRHDT; CDR2 reads FYEKMQ (reference sequence). The CDR3 has 14 residues. CDR3 in DNA: TGTGCCAGCAGTTCCAGACAGATCACAGATACGCAGTATTTT. Translated, it gives CASSSRQITDTQYF.

This chain connects TRBV20-1 to TRBJ2-7; 10 bases match TRBD2. CDR1 and CDR2 (germline): DFQATT, SNEGSKA (reference sequence). J lost 3 bases, V lost 3 bases, and 2 bases had no gene match. The CDR3 length is 13 residues. CDR3 in DNA: TGCAGTGCTAGCCGGACTAGCGGCTACGAGCAGTACTTC. It translates to CSASRTSGYEQYF.

This clonotype was detected a few times. V is TRBV19 and J is TRBJ2-7; 11 nucleotides agree with TRBD1. Germline V gene lookup returns CDR1 LNHDA and CDR2 SQIVND (reference sequence). V was pared by 4 bases and J by 5 bases, with 7 bases of the junction left unmatched. This CDR3 region has 15 residues. CDR3 nucleotides: TGTGCCAGTAGTAATGCCGGGACAGGGGGAGACGAGCAGTACTTC. This sequence encodes CASSNAGTGGDEQYF.

This clonotype was seen more than once but under ten times. V usage is TRBV10-3 and J usage is TRBJ2-7; perhaps TRBD2 as D (5 bases). The V end was cut by 9 bases, the J end by 3 bases, with 15 bases between. The CDR3 is made up of 13 amino acids. Germline V lookup: CDR1 ENHRY, CDR2 SYGVKD. In nucleotides, the CDR3 is TGTGCCATATCCCCCACAGAGGGCTACGAGCAGTACTTC. Its protein product is CAISPTEGYEQYF.

The table lists this clonotype with many counts. J is TRBJ1-6 and V is TRBV3-1, with 8 bases that match TRBD1. Germline CDR1 LGHDT, CDR2 YNNKEL (reference sequence). The CDR3 spans 14 residues. With 5 bases clipped from V and 11 bases from J, the junction kept 8 bases outside the gene matches. CDR3 sequence reads: CASSSRDRHPPLHF. CDR3 coding DNA: TGTGCCAGCAGCTCCCGGGACAGGCATCCACCCCTCCACTTT.

This clonotype has ten or more counts. J is TRBJ1-2 and V is TRBV6-1, with D possibly matching TRBD1 (5 bases). There are 16 residues in the CDR3. V dropped 0 bases and J dropped 1 base, with 12 bases sitting between them. Looked up from germline, CDR1 is MNHNS and CDR2 is SASEGT. CDR3 DNA: TGTGCCAGCAGTGAAGCCTCGGGACCACTTAACTATGGCTACACCTTC. Amino acid sequence: CASSEASGPLNYGYTF.

This clonotype was seen repeatedly, ten times or more. The CDR3 loop reads CASAGSLAYNEQFF. CDR3 bases: TGTGCCAGTGCGGGTAGCTTGGCTTACAATGAGCAGTTCTTC. The chain recombines TRBV6-1 with TRBJ2-1, with D possibly TRBD2 on 5 matching bases. Germline V gene data show CDR1 as MNHNS and CDR2 as SASEGT. CDR3 size: 14 residues. V lost 9 bases, J lost 4 bases, and 16 bases lay in between.

V gene TRBV4-1 combines with J gene TRBJ1-2, with a possible D match to TRBD1 (6 bases). This CDR3 spans 14 amino acids. V lost 5 bases and J lost 4, with 14 bases in between. Germline V lookup: CDR1 MGHRA, CDR2 YSYEKL. CDR3 protein: CASSSNRGAYGYTF. CDR3 bases: TGCGCCAGCAGCTCCAACCGGGGGGCCTATGGCTACACCTTC.

This clonotype was recorded a few times. The chain combines TRBV4-2 with TRBJ1-2, with TRBD1 identical over 7 bases. V lost 0 bases to trimming and J lost 7 bases; unmatched junction nucleotides: 14. This CDR3 contains 17 residues. CDR1 is LGHNA, CDR2 YNFKEQ, per germline. The CDR3 protein is CASSQDLWVQGLGGYTF. CDR3 DNA: TGTGCCAGCAGCCAAGATCTATGGGTACAGGGGCTTGGTGGCTACACCTTC.

The chain couples TRBV20-1 to TRBJ2-1, with TRBD2 matching 9 bases. The CDR3 is 13 amino acids. The ends lost 3 bases at V and 5 bases at J; junction bases unmatched: 2. The germline V gene encodes CDR1 DFQATT and CDR2 SNEGSKA (reference sequence). The DNA for the CDR3 is TGCAGTGCTAGTCTAGCGGGGAACAATGAGCAGTTCTTC. This encodes CSASLAGNNEQFF.

V is TRBV19 and J is TRBJ1-5, with D possibly matching TRBD1 (5 bases). Looked up from germline, CDR1 is LNHDA and CDR2 is SQIVND (reference sequence). There are 15 residues in the CDR3. Trimming shortened V by 4 bases and J by 11 bases, and 21 bases separated the two germline ends. DNA of the CDR3: TGTGCCAGTAGTACCCCGGGGACGGGTGTAGAGGCCCAGCATTTT. Protein sequence: CASSTPGTGVEAQHF.

The CDR3 here is CASSPFRTTGELFF. CDR3 sequence (DNA): TGTGCCAGCTCACCTTTCCGGACCACCGGGGAGCTGTTTTTT. The chain joins TRBV18 to TRBJ2-2; D gene unclear. The length of the CDR3 is 14 residues. V was cut by 3 bases and J by 4 bases, with 9 bases left in between. Per germline, CDR1 KGHSH and CDR2 LQKENI.

As regards this clonotype: With a much larger clone just one base away, this may be a read error. The chain links TRBV29-1 to TRBJ1-2, with 8 bases matching TRBD1. Germline values: CDR1 SQVTM, CDR2 ANQGSEA. The ends lost 3 bases at V and 4 bases at J; junction bases unmatched: 13. This CDR3 has 16 amino acids. CDR3 region: CSVDASRDRRLYGYTF. The CDR3 coding sequence is TGCAGCGTTGATGCTTCCCGGGACAGGAGACTCTATGGCTACACCTTC.

This clonotype was recorded at least ten times. The V gene is TRBV5-1, the J gene TRBJ1-1; D may be TRBD1 (5 bases). CDR1 and CDR2 (germline): SGHRS, YFSETQ. Trimming took off 7 bases at V and 4 bases at J, with 17 bases between the two ends. The CDR3 is 14 residues long. CDR3 coding DNA: TGCGCCAGCTCCCAAACCGGGGGGAGCACTGAAGCTTTCTTT. Translation gives CASSQTGGSTEAFF.

The chain is built from TRBV4-1 and TRBJ2-5; D may be TRBD1 (6 bases). The CDR3 length is 14 residues. Trimming took 6 bases from V and 5 from J, leaving 16 bases between them. CDR1 and CDR2 from the germline V gene are MGHRA and YSYEKL. CDR3: CASRLTGREETQYF. CDR3 bases: TGCGCCAGCAGGTTGACAGGCCGCGAGGAGACCCAGTACTTC.

Many counts were recorded for this clonotype. The CDR3 loop is CASSLGWEASYEQYF. The CDR3 DNA reads TGTGCCAGCAGTTTGGGTTGGGAAGCCTCCTACGAGCAGTACTTC. The gene calls are TRBV12-3 or TRBV12-4 and TRBJ2-7; D ambiguous. V lost 3 bases and J lost 0, with 12 bases in between. The CDR3 covers 15 residues.